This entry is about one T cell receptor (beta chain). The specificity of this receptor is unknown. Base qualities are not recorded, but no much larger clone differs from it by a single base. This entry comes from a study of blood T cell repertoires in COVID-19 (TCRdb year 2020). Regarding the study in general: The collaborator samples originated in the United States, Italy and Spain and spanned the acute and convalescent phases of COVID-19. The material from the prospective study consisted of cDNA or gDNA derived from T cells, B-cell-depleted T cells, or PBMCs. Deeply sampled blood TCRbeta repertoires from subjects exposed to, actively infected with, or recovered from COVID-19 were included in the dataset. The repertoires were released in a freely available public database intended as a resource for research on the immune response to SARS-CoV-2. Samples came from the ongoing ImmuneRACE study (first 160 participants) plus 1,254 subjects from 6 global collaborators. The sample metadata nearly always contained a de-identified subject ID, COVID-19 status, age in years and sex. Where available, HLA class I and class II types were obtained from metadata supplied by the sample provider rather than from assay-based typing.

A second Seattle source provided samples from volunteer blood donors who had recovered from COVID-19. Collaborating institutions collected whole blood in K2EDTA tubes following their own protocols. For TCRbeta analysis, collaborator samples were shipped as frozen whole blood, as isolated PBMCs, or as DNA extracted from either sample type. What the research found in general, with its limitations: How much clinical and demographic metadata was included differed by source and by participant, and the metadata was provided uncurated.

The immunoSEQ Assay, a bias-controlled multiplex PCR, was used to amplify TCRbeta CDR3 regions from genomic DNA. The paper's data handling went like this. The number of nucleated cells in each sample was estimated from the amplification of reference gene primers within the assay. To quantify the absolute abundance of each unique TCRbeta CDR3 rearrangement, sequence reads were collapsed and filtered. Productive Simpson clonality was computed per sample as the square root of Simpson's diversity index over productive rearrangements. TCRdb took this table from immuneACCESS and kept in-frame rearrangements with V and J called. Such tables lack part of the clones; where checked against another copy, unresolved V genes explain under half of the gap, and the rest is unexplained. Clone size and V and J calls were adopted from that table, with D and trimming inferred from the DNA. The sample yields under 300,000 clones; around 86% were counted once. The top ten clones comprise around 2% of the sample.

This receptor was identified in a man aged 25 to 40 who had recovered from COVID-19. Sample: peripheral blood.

The CDR3: CASKGTGELFF. The sequenced DNA is TGTGCCAGCAAGGGGACCGGGGAGCTGTTTTTT. The V and J genes are TRBV7-6 and TRBJ2-2; the D gene is perhaps TRBD1, from 5 matching bases. CDR1 and CDR2, looked up from the germline V gene, are SGHVS and FNYEAQ. Cut back by 7 bases and 5 bases, the V and J ends lie 5 bases apart. The CDR3, cysteine through phenylalanine, is 11 amino acids long. Only the CDR3 part of the read is kept: 33 bases, read in frame from the first base.